What follows are 27 T cell receptor beta chains derived from one specimen sequenced in a study of blood T cells in healthy people across ages. With a J-beta primer mix and a sample-barcoded 5' primer, a second PCR ran about 7 to 12 cycles. Using its own MiXCR run on the 5' RACE reads, TCRdb lists one record per CDR3 protein. This table holds approximately 2,000,000 distinct CDR3 sequences, around 40% found once. The sequencing input was blood. Source of these receptors: a human donor in good health.

This clonotype has more than one count but fewer than ten. This sequence joins TRBV10-3 and TRBJ2-1, with 10 nucleotides matching TRBD1. CDR1 is ENHRY and CDR2 is SYGVKD in the germline V gene. CDR3 length equals 20 residues. V lost 3 bases, J lost 9 bases, and 23 bases stayed unmatched. The CDR3: CAISDMVLTGGERWVSEQFF. CDR3 bases: TGTGCCATCAGTGATATGGTCTTGACAGGGGGCGAGCGGTGGGTAAGTGAGCAGTTCTTC.

The rearrangement uses TRBV7-2 and TRBJ1-4, with D possibly TRBD1 on 5 matching bases. Per germline, CDR1 SGHTA and CDR2 FQGNSA. Between the trimmed V and J ends, which lost 4 bases and 7 bases, there was a span of 13 bases. This CDR3 is built from 14 residues. CDR3 bases: TGTGCCAGCAGCTCATGGGGGGGTAGTGAAAAACTGTTTTTT. Its translation is CASSSWGGSEKLFF.

This clonotype was seen a few times. V is TRBV4-3 and J is TRBJ1-2; TRBD1 matches at 9 bases. V was pared by 1 base and J by 6 bases, with 9 bases of the junction left unmatched. The CDR3 runs 16 residues. CDR1 LGHNA and CDR2 YSLEER come from the germline V gene. CDR3 region: CASSQAGTGMLDGYTF. DNA of the CDR3: TGCGCCAGCAGCCAAGCCGGGACAGGGATGTTGGATGGCTACACCTTC.

The chain uses TRBV20-1 and TRBJ1-2; D gene uncertain. The CDR3 spans 14 residues. The germline V gene has CDR1 DFQATT and CDR2 SNEGSKA (reference sequence). Deletions cut 0 bases from V and 4 bases from J, with 12 bases between. The CDR3 DNA reads as TGCAGTGCTAGAGATGGGTTGATCTTCTATGGCTACACCTTC. It encodes CSARDGLIFYGYTF.

On this clonotype itself: One end of the junction varies from germline; a read error may be responsible. V and J are TRBV5-1 and TRBJ2-1, with TRBD1 as a possible D gene (7 bases). The CDR3 covers 16 residues. Germline V gene lookup returns CDR1 SGHRS and CDR2 YFSETQ. CDR3: CASSLGSGGTYNEQVF. For the CDR3, the DNA is TGCGCCAGCAGCTTGGGGTCAGGGGGGACCTACAATGAGCAGGTCTTC.

Of note for this clonotype: Because it lacks the conserved phenylalanine or tryptophan at the end, this CDR3 is likely a read error. The chain carries TRBV2 and TRBJ2-5, with D perhaps matching TRBD2 (6 bases). Germline V CDR1 and CDR2: SNHLY, FYNNEI. CDR3 length: 12 residues. V was clipped by 6 bases and J by 5 bases, with 10 bases between them. The CDR3 DNA is TGTGCCAGCAGGGGGGACTGGGAGACCCAGTACTAC. Translated, it gives CASRGDWETQYY.

V gene TRBV10-3 combines with J gene TRBJ2-5; D tentatively reads TRBD1 or TRBD2 (5 bases each). Trimming cost V 0 bases and J 2 bases, with 16 bases left between them. Germline V gene sequence: CDR1 ENHRY, CDR2 SYGVKD. CDR3 length: 17 residues. CDR3 nucleotides: TGTGCCATCAGTGAGTCCGGGACCGTCCCTACTCAAGAGACCCAGTACTTC. It encodes CAISESGTVPTQETQYF.

This clonotype was counted a few times. The chain links TRBV12-3 or TRBV12-4 to TRBJ2-7, with D perhaps TRBD1 or TRBD2 (5 bases each). The CDR3 loop spans 13 amino acids. V dropped 6 bases and J dropped 8 bases, with 17 bases sitting between them. For the CDR3, the DNA is TGTGCCAGCAGCCTTGAAGACCGGGACCAGCAGTACTTC. Its translation is CASSLEDRDQQYF.

The chain carries TRBV29-1 and TRBJ2-2; D unresolved. Between the trimmed V and J ends, which lost 4 bases and 8 bases, there was a span of 8 bases. This CDR3 comprises 11 residues. In germline, CDR1 is SQVTM, CDR2 ANQGSEA. The CDR3 region has the DNA TGCAGCGTTGGAAGTGGTGGGGAGCTGTTTTTT. Its protein is CSVGSGGELFF.

This chain uses TRBV7-2 with TRBJ2-3; D remains ambiguous. Trimming removed 3 bases at V and 0 bases at J, with 19 bases between. The CDR3 is made up of 18 amino acids. CDR1 SGHTA and CDR2 FQGNSA come from the germline V gene. DNA for the CDR3: TGTGCCAGCAGCTTTCTAAGGACCGGCCGAACTAGCACAGATACGCAGTATTTT. Its translation is CASSFLRTGRTSTDTQYF.

The chain joins TRBV20-1 to TRBJ1-2; D remains ambiguous. CDR1 and CDR2 from the germline V gene are DFQATT and SNEGSKA (reference sequence). With 6 bases removed from V and 6 bases from J, the gap between germline ends came to 11 bases. The CDR3 runs 11 residues. DNA for the CDR3: TGCAGTGCCCCTCGGGGAAATGGCTACACCTTC. Translation: CSAPRGNGYTF.

This clonotype was picked up a small number of times. The chain couples TRBV24-1 to TRBJ2-1; the match to TRBD1 covers 10 bases. V lost 3 bases, J lost 6 bases, and 10 bases stayed unmatched. This CDR3 has 17 amino acids. CDR1 and CDR2 (germline): KGHDR, SFDVKD. CDR3: CATSDPLTGTGANEQFF. The CDR3 DNA follows: TGTGCCACCAGTGATCCCCTTACCGGGACAGGGGCCAATGAGCAGTTCTTC.

This clonotype was seen a few times. V and J are TRBV5-1 and TRBJ1-2; no clear D. There are 15 residues in the CDR3. The ends were cut back, 1 base at V and 5 bases at J, with 15 bases in the middle. Germline lookup yields CDR1 SGHRS and CDR2 YFSETQ. The DNA of the CDR3 is TGCGCCAGCAGCTTGTATGGGGAGTTCGCTTATGGCTACACCTTC. Translating gives CASSLYGEFAYGYTF.

Remarks on this clonotype: Relative to the germline gene, one junction end is altered; a read error may explain this. The gene calls are TRBV20-1 and TRBJ1-2, with D possibly being TRBD1 (6 bases). There are 15 residues in the CDR3. CDR1 and CDR2 (germline): DFQATT, SNEGSKA (reference sequence). CDR3 region: CSVRALGQLIYGYTF. CDR3 nucleotides: TGCAGTGTTAGAGCCCTTGGACAGTTAATCTATGGCTACACCTTC.

This clonotype was found a few times. The chain carries TRBV7-9 and TRBJ2-7, with D uncertain. Germline V gene sequence: CDR1 SEHNR, CDR2 FQNEAQ (reference sequence). V gave up 5 bases and J gave up 3 bases, with 11 bases separating them. The CDR3 runs 13 residues. CDR3 coding DNA: TGTGCCAGCAGCCCACCACCTTTCTACGAGCAGTACTTC. Amino acid sequence: CASSPPPFYEQYF.

Comments on this clonotype: At one end the junction does not follow the germline gene, possibly because of a read error. The CDR3 reads CASSFTGQATRSPPHF. CDR3 sequence (DNA): TGTGCCAGCAGCTTCACCGGACAGGCAACTCGGTCACCCCCCCACTTT. The chain uses TRBV7-9 and TRBJ1-6; the match to TRBD1 covers 7 bases. CDR3 length equals 16 residues. The germline V gene encodes CDR1 SEHNR and CDR2 FQNEAQ (reference sequence).

This clonotype has more than one count but fewer than ten. The junction differs from germline at one of its ends, possibly a read error. J is TRBJ2-3 and V is TRBV20-1; 12 positions match TRBD2. The CDR3 contains 17 residues. Germline V CDR1 and CDR2: DFQATT, SNEGSKA (reference sequence). The CDR3 DNA sequence: TGCAGTGTTAGAACCCTTGGACTAGCGGGGACCACAGATACGCAGTATTTT. Its translation is CSVRTLGLAGTTDTQYF.

This clonotype came up a few times. The J gene is TRBJ1-6, the V gene TRBV6-6; 9 bases match TRBD1. Germline CDR1 is MNHNY and CDR2 is SVGAGI (reference sequence). The CDR3 runs to 17 residues. Unmatched junction bases numbered 10, after V lost 3 bases and J lost 7 bases. The CDR3 spells CASSYMGLGQGNSPLHF. The CDR3 bases are TGTGCCAGCAGTTATATGGGATTGGGACAGGGAAATTCACCCCTCCACTTT.

This clonotype turned up a few times. This rearrangement joins TRBV24-1 to TRBJ2-5; TRBD1 aligns across 11 bases. The CDR3 has 17 amino acids. CDR1 and CDR2 (germline): KGHDR, SFDVKD. J was trimmed by 6 bases and V by 3 bases; bases with no gene match: 11. CDR3 DNA sequence: TGTGCCACCAGTGATCCCCCGGGACAGGGGGATATGAAGACCCAGTACTTC. It encodes CATSDPPGQGDMKTQYF.

Points on this clonotype: One end of the junction does not line up with germline, which may come from a read error. V usage is TRBV7-2 and J usage is TRBJ2-7; no clear D gene. The J call may be faulty, since TRBJ2-5 better matches the DNA end. The CDR3 consists of 14 residues. Germline V gene lookup returns CDR1 SGHTA and CDR2 FQGNSA. The CDR3 sequence is CASSLTVGQGTQYF. DNA of the CDR3: TGTGCCAGCAGCTTAACGGTGGGCCAAGGGACCCAGTACTTC.

Here the CDR3 DNA reads TGCAGTGCTAGAGGGCAGGGATATAGCAATCAGCCCCAGCATTTT. Amino acid sequence: CSARGQGYSNQPQHF. The chain employs TRBV20-1 and TRBJ1-5; D may be TRBD1 (5 bases). This CDR3 is built from 15 residues. V was cut by 1 base and J by 0 bases, with 10 bases left in between. Germline values: CDR1 DFQATT, CDR2 SNEGSKA (reference sequence).

The sample holds a few counts of this clonotype. The rearrangement joins TRBV5-4 to TRBJ2-7, with 7 positions matching TRBD2. This CDR3 is 15 amino acids long. With 1 base clipped from V and 0 bases from J, the junction kept 4 bases outside the gene matches. Germline values: CDR1 SGHNT, CDR2 YYREEE (reference sequence). DNA for the CDR3: TGTGCCAGCAGCTTGATCAGCGGGGACTCCTACGAGCAGTACTTC. This encodes CASSLISGDSYEQYF.

This clonotype was recorded a few times. This chain connects TRBV12-3 or TRBV12-4 to TRBJ2-7; D is undetermined. The CDR3 contains 12 residues. V lost 5 bases and J 6 bases, leaving 11 bases between the germline ends. Here the CDR3 DNA reads TGTGCCAGCAGTCCCACGGTCTTCGAGCAGTACTTC. This codes for CASSPTVFEQYF.

The genes are TRBV7-2 and TRBJ2-1; TRBD2 agrees at 7 bases. Trimming cost V 1 base and J 2 bases; bases outside gene matches: 8. Per germline, CDR1 SGHTA and CDR2 FQGNSA. The CDR3 length is 17 residues. The DNA for the CDR3 is TGTGCCAGCAGCTTAGTAGGGCAGGGAGGGACCTACAATGAGCAGTTCTTC. It encodes CASSLVGQGGTYNEQFF.

V usage is TRBV20-1 and J usage is TRBJ2-1; unclear D gene. The J call could be wrong; TRBJ2-7 is a better fit for the DNA end. Germline V lookup: CDR1 DFQATT, CDR2 SNEGSKA (reference sequence). This CDR3 region has 16 residues. CDR3 sequence reads: CSAIYDAASQNYEQYF. CDR3 nucleotides: TGCAGTGCCATCTACGATGCAGCGAGCCAGAACTACGAGCAGTACTTC.

This chain joins TRBV9 and TRBJ2-3, with 8 bases identical to TRBD2. V lost 3 bases and J lost 1; bases outside the gene matches: 4. CDR1 is SGDLS, CDR2 YYNGEE, per germline. The CDR3 covers 15 residues. The CDR3 region is CASSASGQRTDTQYF. CDR3 coding DNA: TGTGCCAGCAGCGCTAGCGGGCAACGCACAGATACGCAGTATTTT.

This clonotype came up once. The chain recombines TRBV10-3 with TRBJ1-6, with D uncertain. Trimming shortened V by 8 bases and J by 7 bases, and 18 bases separated the two germline ends. Germline CDR1 and CDR2: ENHRY and SYGVKD. The CDR3 loop spans 15 amino acids. The CDR3 sequence: CAIGSQMDSNSPLHF. The CDR3 DNA is TGTGCCATCGGGAGCCAAATGGACTCAAATTCACCCCTCCACTTT.